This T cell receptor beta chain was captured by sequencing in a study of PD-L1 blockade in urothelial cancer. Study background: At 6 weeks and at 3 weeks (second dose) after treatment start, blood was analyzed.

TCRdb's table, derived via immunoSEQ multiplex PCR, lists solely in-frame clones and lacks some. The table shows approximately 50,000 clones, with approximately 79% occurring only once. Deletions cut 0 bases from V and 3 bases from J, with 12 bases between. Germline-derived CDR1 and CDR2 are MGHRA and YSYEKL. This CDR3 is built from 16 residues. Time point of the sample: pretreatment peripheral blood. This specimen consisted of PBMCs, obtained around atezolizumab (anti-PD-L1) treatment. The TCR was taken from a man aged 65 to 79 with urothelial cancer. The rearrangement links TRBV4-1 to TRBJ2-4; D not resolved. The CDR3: CASSQDFQNYKNIQYF. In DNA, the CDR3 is TGCGCCAGCAGCCAAGATTTCCAAAACTACAAAAACATTCAGTACTTC.